A single sample gave rise to the 25 T cell receptor beta chains below, sequenced in a study of neurological immune-mediated disorders. TCRdb itself ran the 5' RACE reads through MiXCR, one entry per CDR3 protein. The data show more than 45,000 distinct CDR3 sequences, about 3% seen once. Source material: PBMCs. The receptors were gathered from a man aged 40-49 years with multiple sclerosis.

This clonotype was detected many times. V gene TRBV20-1 combines with J gene TRBJ1-3, with 8 bases aligning to TRBD1. The CDR3 contains 16 residues. Trimming took 3 bases from V and 4 from J; bases not matched to a gene: 11. Per germline, CDR1 DFQATT and CDR2 SNEGSKA (reference sequence). The CDR3 region is CSASRRTGLAGNTIYF. The CDR3 DNA reads TGCAGTGCTAGTAGGAGGACAGGGCTGGCCGGAAACACCATATATTTT.

This clonotype was observed at least ten times. The chain combines TRBV6-1 with TRBJ1-1; D gene unclear. The CDR3 has 15 amino acids. V was trimmed by 6 bases and J by 6 bases, leaving 20 bases between them. Germline V gives CDR1 MNHNS, CDR2 SASEGT. The CDR3 sequence: CASRPIQRTLAEAFF. CDR3 coding DNA: TGTGCCAGCAGACCTATACAGCGAACCCTCGCTGAAGCTTTCTTT.

This clonotype was observed at least ten times. One junction end does not reproduce the germline sequence, and a read error may be involved. This sequence joins TRBV7-8 and TRBJ1-5, with D maybe TRBD1 (5 bases). Per germline, CDR1 SGHVS and CDR2 FQNEAQ. This CDR3 has 14 residues. CDR3 DNA: TGTGCCAGCAGCCCCGCTAGGGGTAATCAGCCCCAGAATTTT. It is translated as CASSPARGNQPQNF.

This clonotype was counted many times. The V call is TRBV9, the J call TRBJ1-2, with 9 bases that match TRBD1. In germline, CDR1 is SGDLS, CDR2 YYNGEE. CDR3 length: 15 residues. The trim removed 3 bases at V and 4 bases at J, leaving 7 bases unmatched. CDR3 in amino acids: CASSAGTGMSYGYTF. The CDR3 DNA follows: TGTGCCAGCAGCGCCGGGACAGGGATGAGCTATGGCTACACCTTC.

This clonotype was seen a handful of times. A much bigger clone sits one base away, suggesting this may be a read error. The chain uses TRBV5-1 and TRBJ2-7; weak D call: TRBD1 (6 bases). Germline V gene data show CDR1 as SGHRS and CDR2 as YFSETQ. Trimming took 6 bases from V and 2 from J, leaving 15 bases between them. The CDR3 has 14 residues. Here the CDR3 reads CASTPGTITYEQYF. The CDR3 DNA follows: TGCGCCAGCACTCCCGGGACAATAACCTACGAGCAGTACTTC.

This clonotype showed up many times. CDR3 DNA sequence: TGCGCCAGCAGCCAAGATGAGACCCAGTACTTC. It is translated as CASSQDETQYF. This sequence joins TRBV4-1 and TRBJ2-5; D gene uncertain. CDR1 is MGHRA and CDR2 is YSYEKL in the germline V gene. V was pared by 0 bases and J by 5 bases, with 1 base between. This CDR3 is 11 amino acids long.

This clonotype has at least ten counts. V and J are TRBV7-7 and TRBJ1-1, with D hard to call. The CDR3 is 13 amino acids. CDR1 is SSHAT, CDR2 FNYEAQ, per germline (reference sequence). Trimming removed 2 bases at V and 0 bases at J, with 4 bases between. Here the CDR3 reads CASSLTMNTEAFF. The CDR3 nucleotides read TGTGCCAGCAGCTTAACGATGAACACTGAAGCTTTCTTT.

In its sample, this clonotype was seen many times. This rearrangement joins TRBV6-5 to TRBJ2-3; D is tentatively TRBD1 or TRBD2 (5 bases each). The CDR3 loop spans 14 amino acids. Germline lookup yields CDR1 MNHEY and CDR2 SVGAGI. Trimming took 3 bases from V and 2 from J, leaving 9 bases between them. The CDR3: CASSYGGVTDTQYF. The CDR3 nucleotides are TGTGCCAGCAGTTATGGGGGAGTCACAGATACGCAGTATTTT.

This clonotype was counted at least ten times. The genes are TRBV7-3 and TRBJ1-1; D not resolved. V lost 6 bases and J lost 1, with 9 bases in between. The germline V gene encodes CDR1 SGHTA and CDR2 FQGTGA. The CDR3 spans 13 residues. For the CDR3, the DNA is TGTGCCAGCAGGCTTGTGCAGAACACTGAAGCTTTCTTT. Amino acid sequence: CASRLVQNTEAFF. The variable domain in full, completed from reference TRBV7-3 and TRBJ1-1, reads GAGVSQTPSNKVTEKGKYVELRCDPISGHTALYWYRQSLGQGPEFLIYFQGTGAADDSGLPNDRFFAVRPEGSVSTLKIQRTERGDSAVYLCASRLVQNTEAFFGQGTRLTVV.

In its sample, this clonotype was seen a few times. The CDR3 DNA reads TGTGCCAGCAGCTTTCGAGGCCCCTGGGGCTACGAGCAGTACTTC. Translating gives CASSFRGPWGYEQYF. V gene TRBV5-6 combines with J gene TRBJ2-7; no clear D gene. CDR1 and CDR2 from the germline V gene are SGHDT and YYEEEE. The CDR3 runs to 15 residues. Trimming removed 2 bases at V and 3 bases at J, with 15 bases between.

This clonotype was counted at least ten times. The chain carries TRBV12-3 or TRBV12-4 and TRBJ1-2; D is ambiguous. This CDR3 comprises 12 residues. Trimming left V 3 bases short and J 5 bases short, with 7 bases between. In DNA, the CDR3 is TGTGCCAGCAGTTTGCGCGGATATGGCTACACCTTC. Residues: CASSLRGYGYTF.

This clonotype appeared many times. J is TRBJ2-1 and V is TRBV10-3; 14 bases line up with TRBD2. Trimming cost V 11 bases and J 3 bases; bases outside gene matches: 12. The germline V gene encodes CDR1 ENHRY and CDR2 SYGVKD. This CDR3 has 17 amino acids. The CDR3 spells CAVTPGTSGGGYNEQFF. CDR3 DNA sequence: TGTGCCGTTACCCCCGGGACTAGCGGGGGAGGCTACAATGAGCAGTTCTTC.

This clonotype was seen at least ten times. The chain has TRBV6-5 and TRBJ2-2; D gene uncertain. Germline values: CDR1 MNHEY, CDR2 SVGAGI. The CDR3 extends over 14 amino acids. V was clipped by 7 bases and J by 4 bases, with 13 bases between them. CDR3 residues: CASTPASSTGELFF. In DNA form, the CDR3 reads TGTGCCAGCACCCCGGCCAGTTCCACCGGGGAGCTGTTTTTT.

This clonotype was observed a few times. At one end, the junction sequence differs from germline, possibly due to a read error. The rearrangement links TRBV20-1 to TRBJ1-5; tentatively, D is TRBD1 (6 bases). In germline, CDR1 is DFQATT, CDR2 SNEGSKA (reference sequence). CDR3 size: 13 residues. CDR3 sequence: CSAGGASNQPQNF. Here the CDR3 DNA reads TGCAGTGCTGGGGGGGCCTCCAATCAGCCCCAGAATTTT.

This clonotype occurred many times. This CDR3 is CASSVAGPSYEQYF. CDR3 DNA sequence: TGCGCCAGCAGCGTAGCGGGACCCTCCTACGAGCAGTACTTC. The chain links TRBV5-1 to TRBJ2-7, with 8 positions matching TRBD2. With V trimmed by 4 bases and J by 0 bases, 3 bases remained unmatched. This CDR3 spans 14 amino acids. CDR1 is SGHRS and CDR2 is YFSETQ in the germline V gene.

Comments on this clonotype: A junction end diverges from the germline sequence, so it may reflect a read error. The chain joins TRBV10-3 to TRBJ1-5, with 7 positions matching TRBD1. The CDR3 has 16 residues. Germline V gene lookup returns CDR1 ENHRY and CDR2 SYGVKD. The CDR3 DNA reads as TGTGCCATCAGTGGTAACAGGGGTGTGAGCAATCAGCCCCAGAATTTT. Amino acid sequence: CAISGNRGVSNQPQNF.

This clonotype was seen ten or more times. The genes are TRBV24-1 and TRBJ2-2; D perhaps matches TRBD1 (5 bases). CDR1 KGHDR and CDR2 SFDVKD come from the germline V gene. V lost 2 bases to trimming and J lost 3 bases, with 6 bases between them. CDR3 size: 14 residues. The CDR3 loop reads CATSDSRDTGELFF. CDR3 DNA: TGTGCCACCAGTGATTCCAGGGACACCGGGGAGCTGTTTTTT.

This clonotype was observed many times. This sequence joins TRBV7-2 and TRBJ2-5; 13 bases align to TRBD2. Germline V lookup: CDR1 SGHTA, CDR2 FQGNSA. V lost 4 bases, J lost 1 base, and 3 bases stayed unmatched. The CDR3 contains 16 residues. The CDR3 sequence is CASSYGLAGAQETQYF. The CDR3 coding sequence is TGTGCCAGCAGCTACGGACTAGCGGGGGCCCAAGAGACCCAGTACTTC.

This clonotype was seen many times. The V gene is TRBV2, the J gene TRBJ1-2; a weak D match, TRBD1 (5 bases). The V and J ends lost 6 bases and 0 bases respectively, with 8 bases between them. Germline CDR1 SNHLY, CDR2 FYNNEI. There are 13 residues in the CDR3. The CDR3, as DNA: TGTGCCAGCAGACAGGCTACTAACTATGGCTACACCTTC. It translates to CASRQATNYGYTF.

This clonotype was picked up many times. The rearrangement links TRBV5-1 to TRBJ2-7; D may correspond to TRBD1 or TRBD2 (5 bases each). The germline gives CDR1 SGHRS, CDR2 YFSETQ. Between the trimmed V and J ends, which lost 0 bases and 5 bases, there was a span of 6 bases. CDR3 size: 12 residues. The chain's CDR3 is CASSLGGHEQYF. CDR3 DNA sequence: TGCGCCAGCAGCTTGGGGGGACACGAGCAGTACTTC. Complete variable domain (other parts from reference TRBV5-1 and TRBJ2-7): KAGVTQTPRYLIKTRGQQVTLSCSPISGHRSVSWYQQTPGQGLQFLFEYFSETQRNKGNFPGRFSGRQFSNSRSEMNVSTLELGDSALYLCASSLGGHEQYFGPGTRLTVT.

This clonotype has ten or more counts. The chain couples TRBV5-1 to TRBJ2-3, with 9 bases aligning to TRBD1. J lost 1 base, V lost 2 bases, and 2 bases had no gene match. Per the germline V gene, CDR1 is SGHRS and CDR2 is YFSETQ. CDR3 length: 15 residues. In DNA, the CDR3 is TGCGCCAGCAGCTTTCGGACAGGGGGCACAGATACGCAGTATTTT. This codes for CASSFRTGGTDTQYF.

This clonotype came up many times. This rearrangement joins TRBV6-5 to TRBJ2-3, with D tentatively TRBD2 (7 bases). This CDR3 region has 15 residues. Germline lookup yields CDR1 MNHEY and CDR2 SVGAGI. V was cut by 2 bases and J by 2 bases, with 11 bases left in between. For the CDR3, the DNA is TGTGCCAGCAGTTACGGGGGGGCCTCCACAGATACGCAGTATTTT. Residues: CASSYGGASTDTQYF.

This clonotype appeared a few times. The chain carries TRBV20-1 and TRBJ1-2, with D maybe TRBD1 (6 bases). V was shortened by 3 bases and J by 3 bases, with 14 bases between the two germline ends. Looked up from germline, CDR1 is DFQATT and CDR2 is SNEGSKA (reference sequence). There are 14 residues in the CDR3. The CDR3 region has the DNA TGCAGTGCTAGGATCGACAGGCTGTACTATGGCTACACCTTC. This encodes CSARIDRLYYGYTF.

The V call is TRBV29-1, the J call TRBJ2-5; TRBD1 matches at 9 bases. After removal of 6 bases from V and 4 bases from J, the junction contained 6 bases not matched to a gene. The CDR3 length is 13 residues. Germline CDR1 reads SQVTM; CDR2 reads ANQGSEA. CDR3: CSVGTGIGETQYF. The CDR3, as DNA: TGCAGCGTAGGGACAGGGATCGGAGAGACCCAGTACTTC.

This clonotype has more than one count but fewer than ten. The V call is TRBV12-3 or TRBV12-4, the J call TRBJ1-5; D unresolved. This CDR3 comprises 15 residues. V was cut by 5 bases and J by 4 bases, with 15 bases left in between. CDR3: CASSIHRGPNQPQHF. The CDR3 DNA reads TGTGCCAGCAGTATTCATCGAGGGCCTAATCAGCCCCAGCATTTT.